This is a list of T cell receptor beta chains from one sample in a study of cytomegalovirus exposure and HLA in healthy donors. Profiled with immunoSEQ multiplex PCR; TCRdb holds only in-frame clones, not every one. The repertoire has about 280,000 clones, about 86% of them found once; the top ten carry about 1%. Sequencing was done on a sample of PBMCs. These TCRs come from a woman aged 18 to 35 in good health and CMV-seronegative. Each CDR3 is given with its conserved first and last residue. Each record gives: J gene, D gene, V gene, clone size, CDR3 DNA, CDR3 protein. A D gene is named only where the DNA matches it firmly. Size is omitted from some rows. Given values are once, few, many or a class for expanded clones.

J: TRBJ2-7; D: TRBD2; V: TRBV5-4; size: once; DNA: TGTGCCAGCAGCAGCGCCCTAGCGGGGGACTACGAGCAGTACTTC; CDR3: CASSSALAGDYEQYF
J: TRBJ1-2; D: .; V: TRBV5-6; size: .; DNA: TGTGCCAGCAGCTTCCTACAGGGCCCCCTTTTTGGCTACACCTTC; CDR3: CASSFLQGPLFGYTF
J: TRBJ2-2; D: .; V: TRBV5-4; size: .; DNA: TGTGCCAGCAGCTCGACCGACTTGTCCAGCGGGGAGCTGTTTTTT; CDR3: CASSSTDLSSGELFF
J: TRBJ2-7; D: TRBD1; V: TRBV6-1; size: .; DNA: TGTGCCAGCAGTGATTTTGGACAGGGGTCCCTCTACGAGCAGTACTTC; CDR3: CASSDFGQGSLYEQYF
J: TRBJ1-2; D: .; V: TRBV27; size: .; DNA: TGTGCCAGCAGTTATGCGAGTGACTATGGCTACACCTTC; CDR3: CASSYASDYGYTF
J: TRBJ1-4; D: .; V: TRBV7-8; size: .; DNA: TGTGCCAGCAGCTTAGAGGGCAGAGGGTGGGAAAAACTGTTTTTT; CDR3: CASSLEGRGWEKLFF
J: TRBJ1-1; D: TRBD1; V: TRBV5-4; size: .; DNA: TGTGCCAGCAGATTCTGGACAGGGGGGATGAACACTGAAGCTTTCTTT; CDR3: CASRFWTGGMNTEAFF
J: TRBJ2-7; D: .; V: TRBV7-3; size: once; DNA: TGTGCCAGCAGCTTTGACAGGTACAACGAGCAGTACTTC; CDR3: CASSFDRYNEQYF
J: TRBJ2-1; D: TRBD2; V: TRBV10-2; size: .; DNA: TGCGCCAGCAGCCCGCGGGGGGAACCACCCAATGAGCAGTTCTTC; CDR3: CASSPRGEPPNEQFF
J: TRBJ2-7; D: TRBD2; V: TRBV11-3; size: .; DNA: TGTGCCAGCAAATGGGCGGCTAGCGGGAGACCCTACGAGCAGTACTTC; CDR3: CASKWAASGRPYEQYF
J: TRBJ2-7; D: TRBD1; V: TRBV29-1; size: .; DNA: TGCAGCGTCTCGACAGGGGATAACTACGAGCAGTACTTC; CDR3: CSVSTGDNYEQYF
J: TRBJ2-7; D: .; V: TRBV7-2; size: .; DNA: TGTGCCAGCAGCTCCGGGACAACGAGTTTCTACGAGCAGTACTTC; CDR3: CASSSGTTSFYEQYF
J: TRBJ2-3; D: TRBD1; V: TRBV28; size: .; DNA: TGTGCCAGCAGTCCCGACAGGGCAGTAGCAGATACGCAGTATTTT; CDR3: CASSPDRAVADTQYF
J: TRBJ1-2; D: .; V: TRBV27; size: .; DNA: TGTGCCAGCAGTTACCTCAAGGGGCCTAACTATGGCTACACCTTC; CDR3: CASSYLKGPNYGYTF
J: TRBJ2-1; D: TRBD2; V: TRBV5-1; size: .; DNA: TGCGCCAGCAGCTTTAGCGGGAGTCGATACAATGAGCAGTTCTTC; CDR3: CASSFSGSRYNEQFF
J: TRBJ1-6; D: .; V: TRBV14; size: .; DNA: TGTGCCAGCAGCCAAGAAAAGATGGGACTGACTCTGAGTAATTCACCCCTCCACTTT; CDR3: CASSQEKMGLTLSNSPLHF
J: TRBJ1-5; D: .; V: TRBV6-1; size: .; DNA: TGTGCCAGCATCCCGGGGTTGGATCAGCCCCAGCATTTT; CDR3: CASIPGLDQPQHF
J: TRBJ2-7; D: .; V: TRBV7-8; size: .; DNA: TGTGCCAGCAGCGCATACAGGGATTTCCCTACGAGGGAGCAGTACTTC; CDR3: CASSAYRDFPTREQYF
J: TRBJ1-2; D: TRBD1; V: TRBV14; size: .; DNA: TGTGCCAGCAGCCAAGATCCCTGGGGACAGCGGATTCTCAGCTATGGCTACACCTTC; CDR3: CASSQDPWGQRILSYGYTF
J: TRBJ1-1; D: .; V: TRBV5-4; size: .; DNA: TGTGCCAGCAGCTTGGAGGAGGTTGCGACTGAAGCTTTCTTT; CDR3: CASSLEEVATEAFF
J: TRBJ2-5; D: .; V: TRBV9; size: .; DNA: TGTGCCAGCAGCGTAAGCGGGGACATACAAGAGACCCAGTACTTC; CDR3: CASSVSGDIQETQYF
J: TRBJ1-2; D: .; V: TRBV19; size: .; DNA: TGTGCCAGTAGTAGATCCAGGGACTATGGCTACACCTTC; CDR3: CASSRSRDYGYTF
J: TRBJ1-2; D: .; V: TRBV27; size: .; DNA: TGTGCCAGCAGTTTAGGGCCTTTCTATGGCTACACCTTC; CDR3: CASSLGPFYGYTF
J: TRBJ1-1; D: .; V: TRBV21-1; size: .; DNA: TGTGCCAGCACAGCTAATACACAGGCGAACACTGAAGCTTTCTTT; CDR3: CASTANTQANTEAFF
J: TRBJ2-1; D: .; V: TRBV9; size: .; DNA: TGTGCCAGCAGCGTAGGGGGAGCGTTTGGCCATGAGCAGTTCTTC; CDR3: CASSVGGAFGHEQFF
J: TRBJ1-1; D: .; V: TRBV30; size: .; DNA: TGTGCCTGGTTCGGGGGGAACACTGAAGCTTTCTTT; CDR3: CAWFGGNTEAFF
J: TRBJ1-3; D: .; V: TRBV5-1; size: .; DNA: TGCGCCAGCGTTGGGGGCTATTTT; CDR3: CASVGGYF
J: TRBJ2-3; D: TRBD2; V: TRBV27; size: .; DNA: TGTGCCAGCCAACTAGCGGGAGCAGATACGCAGTATTTT; CDR3: CASQLAGADTQYF
J: TRBJ2-1; D: TRBD1; V: TRBV27; size: .; DNA: TGTGCCAGCAGTTTCAGGGACAGGGGTAAGAATGAGCAGTTCTTC; CDR3: CASSFRDRGKNEQFF
J: TRBJ1-2; D: .; V: TRBV7-2; size: few; DNA: TGTGCCAGCAGCACCTACTTAAAGGGGGAGGGTGGCTACACCTTC; CDR3: CASSTYLKGEGGYTF
J: TRBJ2-7; D: .; V: TRBV9; size: .; DNA: TGTGCCAGCAGCGGCGACAGGAACAACTACGAGCAGTACTTC; CDR3: CASSGDRNNYEQYF
J: TRBJ2-3; D: .; V: TRBV14; size: .; DNA: TGTGCCAGCAGCCAAGATAAGGGGGGGCGGACAGATACGCAGTATTTT; CDR3: CASSQDKGGRTDTQYF
J: TRBJ2-1; D: TRBD2; V: TRBV5-6; size: once; DNA: TGTGCCAGCAGCTTCGGGACTAGCGGGAGGTACAATGAGCAGTTCTTC; CDR3: CASSFGTSGRYNEQFF
J: TRBJ1-4; D: TRBD1; V: TRBV27; size: .; DNA: TGTGCCAGCAGTTTATATGGGACAGGGTATGAAAAACTGTTTTTT; CDR3: CASSLYGTGYEKLFF
J: TRBJ1-2; D: TRBD1; V: TRBV30; size: few; DNA: TGTGCCTTGGCCCAGGGGGTCTATGGCTACACCTTC; CDR3: CALAQGVYGYTF
J: TRBJ1-2; D: .; V: TRBV7-9; size: .; DNA: TGTGCCAGCAGCTTCCCAGGGGTCACACAGGATCTCTATGGCTACACCTTC; CDR3: CASSFPGVTQDLYGYTF
J: TRBJ2-1; D: .; V: TRBV10-3; size: .; DNA: TGTGCCATCAGTGGATCAACGGGGATGTTGAATGAGCAGTTCTTC; CDR3: CAISGSTGMLNEQFF
J: TRBJ2-4; D: TRBD2; V: TRBV7-9; size: .; DNA: TGTGCCAGCAGCTTTAGGACTAGCGGTGCAAACATTCAGTACTTC; CDR3: CASSFRTSGANIQYF
J: TRBJ1-1; D: TRBD1; V: TRBV14; size: few; DNA: TGTGCCAGCAGGACAGGGGGCATGAACACTGAAGCTTTCTTT; CDR3: CASRTGGMNTEAFF
J: TRBJ2-7; D: .; V: TRBV28; size: .; DNA: TGTGCCAGCACATTACAGGGTTACGAGCAGTACTTC; CDR3: CASTLQGYEQYF
J: TRBJ2-5; D: .; V: TRBV28; size: .; DNA: TGTGCCAGCAGTCCCGCAGGGTGGTTAGAGACCCAGTACTTC; CDR3: CASSPAGWLETQYF
J: TRBJ1-6; D: .; V: TRBV28; size: once; DNA: TGTGCCAGCAGTTCCCCTGGGGGGAGAGTTTCACCCCTCCACTTT; CDR3: CASSSPGGRVSPLHF
J: TRBJ1-2; D: .; V: TRBV28; size: .; DNA: TGTGCCAGCAGTTTGCAGACTAACTATGGCTACACCTTC; CDR3: CASSLQTNYGYTF
J: TRBJ2-7; D: TRBD2; V: TRBV6-5; size: once; DNA: TGTGCCAGCAGTTACGGGCTAGCGGGAGGGTACGAGCAGTACTTC; CDR3: CASSYGLAGGYEQYF
J: TRBJ2-7; D: TRBD2; V: TRBV19; size: .; DNA: TGTGCCAGTAGCCTGGGACTAGAGCAGTACTTC; CDR3: CASSLGLEQYF
J: TRBJ2-1; D: TRBD2; V: TRBV2; size: .; DNA: TGTGCCAGCAGTTCAGCGGGAGGGCCAGATGTTGAGCAGTTCTTC; CDR3: CASSSAGGPDVEQFF
J: TRBJ1-1; D: .; V: TRBV27; size: .; DNA: TGTGCCAGCAGTCGCCTAAGAGGGCTGAACACTGAAGCTTTCTTT; CDR3: CASSRLRGLNTEAFF
J: TRBJ1-1; D: .; V: TRBV6-6; size: .; DNA: TGTGCCAGCAGCACGGACACGGACACTGAAGCTTTCTTT; CDR3: CASSTDTDTEAFF
J: TRBJ1-2; D: .; V: TRBV2; size: .; DNA: TGTGCCAGCAGTGATCCGACAGGCGAGGGTGGCTACACCTTC; CDR3: CASSDPTGEGGYTF
J: TRBJ2-3; D: TRBD2; V: TRBV6-5; size: once; DNA: TGTGCCAGCAGTTACTCGAATGGGGGGGAAGATACGCAGTATTTT; CDR3: CASSYSNGGEDTQYF
J: TRBJ2-7; D: .; V: TRBV12-5; size: .; DNA: TGTGCTAGTGGTTTAGCCCAAGTCTACGAGCAGTACTTC; CDR3: CASGLAQVYEQYF
J: TRBJ1-2; D: .; V: TRBV19; size: .; DNA: TGTGCCAGTATGAGGGGGGAGGGTGGCTACACCTTC; CDR3: CASMRGEGGYTF
J: TRBJ1-5; D: .; V: TRBV28; size: .; DNA: TGTGCCAGCAGTTTTCCGACAGATAGCAATCAGCCCCAGCATTTT; CDR3: CASSFPTDSNQPQHF
J: TRBJ2-4; D: TRBD1; V: TRBV4-1; size: .; DNA: TGCGCCAGCAGCCACCCCGACAGGGGAGACATTCAGTACTTC; CDR3: CASSHPDRGDIQYF
J: TRBJ2-6; D: .; V: TRBV4-1; size: .; DNA: TGCGCCAGCAGCCAAGACAACTCTGGGGCCAACGTCCTGACTTTC; CDR3: CASSQDNSGANVLTF
J: TRBJ1-3; D: .; V: TRBV11-2; size: .; DNA: TGTGCCAGCAGCTTAGATGGGGGGTCCAACGGAGGAAACACCATATATTTT; CDR3: CASSLDGGSNGGNTIYF
J: TRBJ2-1; D: TRBD1; V: TRBV5-4; size: .; DNA: TGTGCCAGCAGCCGGAAGCAGGACAGGGGGTACAATGAGCAGTTCTTC; CDR3: CASSRKQDRGYNEQFF